This T cell receptor (beta chain) was retrieved from a study of blood T cell repertoires in COVID-19. The wider study: Samples came from the United States, Italy and Spain, spanning acute and convalescent COVID-19. In each case, the material was cDNA or gDNA derived from T cells, B-cell-depleted T cells, or PBMCs.

Under the authors' procedure: Amplification of reference gene primers provided the estimated nucleated cell counts. Profiled with immunoSEQ multiplex PCR; TCRdb holds only in-frame clones, not every one. Clonal size and the V and J genes are those of that table, whereas D and trimming came from the DNA. The data hold about 46,000 clones, with over 80% observed a single time. The CDR3 spans 15 residues. Germline V gives CDR1 LGHDT, CDR2 YNNKEL (reference sequence). Trimming cost V 4 bases and J 4 bases; bases outside gene matches: 9. This TCR was recovered from a human donor in a cohort sampled during active COVID-19. This chain uses TRBV3-1 (or the pseudogene TRBV3-2) with TRBJ1-1; 7 positions agree with TRBD1. Material: peripheral blood. As DNA, the CDR3 is TGTGCCAGCAGCCCTCTGTTACAGGGGATCACTGAAGCTTTCTTT. Translating it yields CASSPLLQGITEAFF.